The present T cell receptor (beta chain) was sequenced within a study of T cell repertoires in cytomegalovirus infection. For the study at large: In the study, CMV epitopes included recently identified HLA-C-restricted and well-studied HLA-B-restricted ones.

Via MiXCR, TCRdb re-called the reads, giving one row per CDR3 protein. The data show hundreds of thousands of distinct CDR3 sequences, with about 33% seen just once and under 20% held by the top ten. The length of the CDR3 is 16 residues. The germline gives CDR1 MNHEY, CDR2 SVGAGI. V was shortened by 0 bases and J by 2 bases, with 8 bases between the two germline ends. This clonotype was found a few times. The antigen remains undetermined. The clonotype comes from a human donor in good health (CMV status not recorded). Some clones in this sample may be carry-over from other donors' samples. This specimen was cultured PBMCs, taken from culture after CMV antigen stimulation. J is TRBJ2-6 and V is TRBV6-5; perhaps TRBD1 as D (6 bases). The CDR3, as DNA: TGTGCCAGCAGTTACTCGTCAGGGGCTGGGGCCAACGTCCTGACTTTC. It codes for CASSYSSGAGANVLTF.